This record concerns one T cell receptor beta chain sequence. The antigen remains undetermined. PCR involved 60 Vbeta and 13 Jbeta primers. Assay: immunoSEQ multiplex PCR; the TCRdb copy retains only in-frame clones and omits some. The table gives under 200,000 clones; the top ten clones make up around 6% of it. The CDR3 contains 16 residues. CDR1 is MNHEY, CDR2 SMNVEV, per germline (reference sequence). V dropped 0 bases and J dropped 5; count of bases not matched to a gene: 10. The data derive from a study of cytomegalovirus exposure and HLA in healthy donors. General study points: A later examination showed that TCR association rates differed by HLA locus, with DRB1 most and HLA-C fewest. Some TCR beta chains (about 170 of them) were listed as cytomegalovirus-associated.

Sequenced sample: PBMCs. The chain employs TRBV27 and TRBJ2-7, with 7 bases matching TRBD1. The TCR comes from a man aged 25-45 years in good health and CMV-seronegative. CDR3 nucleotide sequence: TGTGCCAGCAGTTTATCGACCGCCGCAGACAGGGACGAGCAGTACTTC. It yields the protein CASSLSTAADRDEQYF.